The 17 T cell receptor beta chains below were found in one sample sequenced in a study of CD8+CD57+ T cells in acquired aplastic anemia. TCR beta VDJ and CDR3 profiling used genomic DNA as template. MiXCR was run by TCRdb on the reads, yielding one entry per CDR3 protein. Among around 200,000 distinct CDR3 sequences listed, around half were seen once. Sequenced input: sorted CD4+, CD8+, or CD8+CD57+ T cells (not recorded which) from PBMCs. All receptors derive from a human donor in good health, serving as a control.

Many counts were recorded for this clonotype. The J gene is TRBJ1-5, the V gene TRBV19; tentatively, D is TRBD1 (6 bases). V was clipped by 2 bases and J by 1 base, with 9 bases between them. The V gene's germline CDR1 is LNHDA and CDR2 SQIVND (reference sequence). The CDR3 contains 15 residues. As DNA, the CDR3 is TGTGCCAGTAGTATATTCGGACAGAGCAATCAGCCCCAGCATTTT. Translating gives CASSIFGQSNQPQHF.

At least ten counts were recorded for this clonotype. The chain recombines TRBV3-1 with TRBJ1-6; D might be TRBD1 (6 bases). CDR1 is LGHDT, CDR2 YNNKEL, per germline (reference sequence). This CDR3 region has 15 residues. The ends were cut back, 6 bases at V and 5 bases at J, with 14 bases in the middle. The DNA of the CDR3 is TGTGCCAGCAGAAAGGGGGGCATCGATAATTCACCCCTCCACTTT. Translation gives CASRKGGIDNSPLHF.

In the case of this clonotype: This sequence may be a read error, since a much larger clone differs from it by one base. The V and J genes are TRBV10-3 and TRBJ2-3; maybe TRBD1 (6 bases). V lost 3 bases and J lost 0, with 10 bases in between. CDR1 and CDR2 (germline): ENHRY, SYGVKD. The CDR3 has 15 residues. CDR3 amino acids: CAISDRGRSTDTQYF. The CDR3 nucleotides are TGTGCCATCAGTGACAGGGGACGTAGCACAGATACGCAGTATTTT.

The chain links TRBV18 to TRBJ2-5; TRBD2 matches 14 bases. The CDR3 totals 17 residues. The germline V gene encodes CDR1 KGHSH and CDR2 LQKENI. Unmatched junction bases numbered 4, after V lost 0 bases and J lost 4 bases. CDR3 in amino acids: CASSPPGTSGGAETQYF. The CDR3 coding sequence is TGTGCCAGCTCACCACCGGGGACTAGCGGGGGTGCAGAGACCCAGTACTTC.

The chain recombines TRBV19 with TRBJ2-1; 7 nucleotides match TRBD1. Germline V gene data show CDR1 as LNHDA and CDR2 as SQIVND (reference sequence). The CDR3 sequence is 17 residues long. Germline trimming cut 0 bases from V and 4 bases from J; bases unmatched to any gene: 9. The CDR3 reads CASSIDLARGQYNEQFF. DNA for the CDR3: TGTGCCAGTAGTATAGATCTAGCCCGGGGACAGTACAATGAGCAGTTCTTC.

This clonotype appeared many times. The chain recombines TRBV7-3 with TRBJ1-1, with D uncertain. The CDR3 has 15 amino acids. The germline V gene has CDR1 SGHTA and CDR2 FQGTGA. V lost 4 bases, J lost 0 bases, and 12 bases lay in between. CDR3 sequence reads: CASSSYSLMNTEAFF. The DNA for the CDR3 is TGTGCCAGCAGCTCATACAGCCTTATGAACACTGAAGCTTTCTTT.

This clonotype was seen repeatedly, ten times or more. The V gene is TRBV5-1, the J gene TRBJ2-7, with 10 bases identical to TRBD2. Germline V gene sequence: CDR1 SGHRS, CDR2 YFSETQ. The V gene end was trimmed by 0 bases and the J gene end by 0 bases; junction bases not matched to a gene: 6. CDR3 length: 17 amino acids. The CDR3 sequence is CASSLARTSGTSYEQYF. CDR3 nucleotides: TGCGCCAGCAGCTTGGCGAGGACTAGCGGAACCTCCTACGAGCAGTACTTC.

The chain uses TRBV10-3 and TRBJ1-1, with 8 bases identical to TRBD1. The CDR3 spans 16 residues. Germline assignment: CDR1 ENHRY and CDR2 SYGVKD. The junction had 4 bases not matched to a gene; V was cut back by 0 bases and J by 1 base. For the CDR3, the DNA is TGTGCCATCAGTGAGTCGAGGGGACAGGAGAACACTGAAGCTTTCTTT. This sequence encodes CAISESRGQENTEAFF.

V and J are TRBV25-1 and TRBJ2-7; TRBD2 aligns across 7 bases. Germline trimming cut 6 bases from V and 1 base from J; bases unmatched to any gene: 9. There are 15 residues in the CDR3. The germline gives CDR1 MGHDK, CDR2 SYGVNS. The CDR3 DNA sequence: TGTGCCAGCAGCCCTTCTAGCGGACCTTCCTACGAGCAGTACTTC. Amino acids: CASSPSSGPSYEQYF.

The chain employs TRBV20-1 and TRBJ2-7; 10 nucleotides line up with TRBD2. J lost 4 bases, V lost 6 bases, and 12 bases had no gene match. The V gene's germline CDR1 is DFQATT and CDR2 SNEGSKA (reference sequence). The CDR3 sequence is 15 residues long. CDR3: CSATSGTTAGYEQYF. Written as DNA, the CDR3 is TGCAGTGCCACTAGCGGGACCACAGCTGGATACGAGCAGTACTTC.

This rearrangement joins TRBV24-1 to TRBJ2-3; the D gene is possibly TRBD1 (6 bases). V was trimmed by 2 bases and J by 3 bases, leaving 14 bases between them. The CDR3 is 16 residues long. The germline gives CDR1 KGHDR, CDR2 SFDVKD. The CDR3 coding sequence is TGTGCCACCAGTGATTCCGCAGGGGATTTAACAGATACGCAGTATTTT. Its translation: CATSDSAGDLTDTQYF.

In its sample, this clonotype was seen once. The J gene is TRBJ2-7, the V gene TRBV9; D possibly uses TRBD1 or TRBD2 (7 bases each). V lost 3 bases to trimming and J lost 3 bases, with 16 bases between them. The CDR3 has 15 amino acids. The germline gives CDR1 SGDLS, CDR2 YYNGEE. The CDR3 loop is CASSATTGRVYEQYF. The CDR3 DNA reads as TGTGCCAGCAGCGCCACGACAGGGAGGGTCTACGAGCAGTACTTC.

This clonotype came up once. The chain is built from TRBV7-8 and TRBJ2-7; the match to TRBD2 covers 12 bases. The trim removed 4 bases at V and 6 bases at J, leaving 19 bases unmatched. Germline CDR1 and CDR2: SGHVS and FQNEAQ. The CDR3 contains 19 residues. As DNA, the CDR3 is TGTGCCAGCAGCTCAGGCGGTCTGGCGCTAGCGGGGGGGCGTGGCGAGCAGTACTTC. Protein sequence: CASSSGGLALAGGRGEQYF. The whole variable domain, filled in from reference TRBV7-8 and TRBJ2-7, reads GAGVSQSPRYKVAKRGQDVALRCDPISGHVSLFWYQQALGQGPEFLTYFQNEAQLDKSGLPSDRFFAERPEGSVSTLKIQRTQQEDSAVYLCASSSGGLALAGGRGEQYFGPGTRLTVT.

The rearrangement joins TRBV7-9 to TRBJ2-7; 7 bases map to TRBD1. The V and J ends lost 6 bases and 0 bases, in that order; junction bases with no gene match: 8. This CDR3 region has 15 residues. Germline V CDR1 and CDR2: SEHNR, FQNEAQ (reference sequence). CDR3 amino acids: CASSDANRGSYEQYF. DNA for the CDR3: TGTGCCAGCAGTGACGCGAACAGGGGCTCCTACGAGCAGTACTTC.

A few counts support this clonotype. This chain connects TRBV20-1 to TRBJ1-1; the match to TRBD1 covers 11 bases. Germline V gene lookup returns CDR1 DFQATT and CDR2 SNEGSKA (reference sequence). The CDR3 contains 14 residues. V dropped 3 bases and J dropped 3; count of bases not matched to a gene: 3. The CDR3 coding sequence is TGCAGTGCTAGCCCGGGACAGGGGGACACTGAAGCTTTCTTT. Protein product: CSASPGQGDTEAFF.

About this clonotype itself: This may come from a read error, since a much larger clone is one base off. The genes are TRBV2 and TRBJ2-7, with 10 bases that match TRBD2. The germline V gene encodes CDR1 SNHLY and CDR2 FYNNEI. The CDR3 contains 15 residues. V lost 6 bases, J lost 7 bases, and 12 bases stayed unmatched. In nucleotides, the CDR3 is TGTGCCAGCAGCCATAGCGGGGGGCTAGCCAATGAGCAGTACTTC. Translation gives CASSHSGGLANEQYF.

The chain recombines TRBV20-1 with TRBJ2-5; tentative D call: TRBD1 (6 bases). CDR3 length: 15 residues. CDR1 is DFQATT and CDR2 is SNEGSKA in the germline V gene (reference sequence). V was shortened by 6 bases and J by 5 bases, with 22 bases between the two germline ends. CDR3 DNA: TGCAGTGCCAGGATCCCTCTGGGGGCCGGGGAGACCCAGTACTTC. This translates into CSARIPLGAGETQYF.